The 21 T cell receptor beta chains listed next were all sequenced from one sample in a study of cytomegalovirus exposure and HLA in healthy donors. Use of 60 Vbeta and 13 Jbeta primers characterized the PCR. Some clones are missing from TCRdb's copy, which holds only in-frame ones; the method was immunoSEQ multiplex PCR. The sample consists of around 130,000 clones, about 85% of them appearing once. Sequences were obtained from PBMCs. The receptors were gathered from a woman in her twenties or thirties in good health and CMV-seropositive.

The V gene is TRBV2, the J gene TRBJ1-3; D might be TRBD1 (5 bases). Germline-derived CDR1 and CDR2 are SNHLY and FYNNEI. Trimming pared 1 base from V and 9 bases from J, leaving 13 bases between. The CDR3 sequence is 14 residues long. Written as DNA, the CDR3 is TGTGCCAGCAGTGAAGAATCGGGGGTGAGCACCATATATTTT. This sequence encodes CASSEESGVSTIYF.

This chain's CDR3 is CATSRDTGPQIRGYTF. CDR3 coding DNA: TGTGCCACCAGCAGAGATACAGGGCCTCAGATACGTGGCTACACCTTC. The chain links TRBV15 to TRBJ1-2; possibly TRBD1 for D (6 bases). The CDR3 loop spans 16 amino acids. From germline, CDR1 is LNHNV and CDR2 YYDKDF (reference sequence). Between the trimmed V and J ends, which lost 0 bases and 7 bases, there was a span of 18 bases.

This clone came up once. The rearrangement joins TRBV4-1 to TRBJ2-7; D is unresolved. The length of the CDR3 is 13 residues. Germline V lookup: CDR1 MGHRA, CDR2 YSYEKL. V lost 1 base and J 5 bases, leaving 9 bases between the germline ends. For the CDR3, the DNA is TGCGCCAGCAGCCAAGGGCAGGTTAACGAGCAGTACTTC. This translates into CASSQGQVNEQYF.

This clone has only one observation. The chain joins TRBV28 to TRBJ2-3; D might be TRBD1 (5 bases). This CDR3 comprises 16 residues. From germline, CDR1 is MDHEN and CDR2 SYDVKM. The ends were cut back, 4 bases at V and 2 bases at J, with 16 bases in the middle. The CDR3 nucleotides are TGTGCCAGCAGTTCTCCTCGGACACCAAACACAGATACGCAGTATTTT. Its translation is CASSSPRTPNTDTQYF.

This chain connects TRBV5-1 to TRBJ2-1; unclear D gene. The CDR3 sequence is 12 residues long. V lost 2 bases to trimming and J lost 8 bases, with 8 bases between them. The germline V gene encodes CDR1 SGHRS and CDR2 YFSETQ. This CDR3 reads CASSFPSDEQFF. For the CDR3, the DNA is TGCGCCAGCAGCTTTCCCTCCGATGAGCAGTTCTTC.

V is TRBV10-3 and J is TRBJ2-4; TRBD2 aligns across 8 bases. Germline CDR1 ENHRY, CDR2 SYGVKD. The length of the CDR3 is 15 residues. The V gene end was trimmed by 0 bases and the J gene end by 7 bases; junction bases not matched to a gene: 5. CDR3 coding DNA: TGTGCCATCAGTGAGTCGCGCGGGGGGCGGAACATTCAGTACTTC. Amino acid sequence: CAISESRGGRNIQYF.

The chain links TRBV2 to TRBJ1-3; maybe TRBD1 (6 bases). V dropped 1 base and J dropped 2 bases, with 9 bases sitting between them. The CDR3 extends over 15 amino acids. Germline values: CDR1 SNHLY, CDR2 FYNNEI. The CDR3 reads CASSEGGLPGNTIYF. Written as DNA, the CDR3 is TGTGCCAGCAGTGAAGGGGGGCTCCCTGGAAACACCATATATTTT.

For the CDR3, the DNA is TGTGCCAGCGACCTAGCGGGGAGACCAGATACGCAGTATTTT. It codes for CASDLAGRPDTQYF. The chain links TRBV2 to TRBJ2-3; 9 nucleotides align to TRBD2. Germline trimming cut 8 bases from V and 4 bases from J; bases unmatched to any gene: 7. Germline CDR1 is SNHLY and CDR2 is FYNNEI. CDR3 length: 14 amino acids.

The rearrangement links TRBV30 to TRBJ2-7; a weak D match, TRBD2 (6 bases). Trimming took off 1 base at V and 4 bases at J, with 8 bases between the two ends. The germline V gene has CDR1 GTSNPN and CDR2 SVGIG (reference sequence). This CDR3 has 12 residues. The CDR3 spells CAWSGEEYEQYF. The CDR3 bases are TGTGCCTGGAGTGGGGAGGAATACGAGCAGTACTTC.

The chain has TRBV2 and TRBJ1-1, with 8 bases that match TRBD1. Trimming cost V 6 bases and J 0 bases; bases outside gene matches: 3. This CDR3 comprises 14 residues. The germline V gene encodes CDR1 SNHLY and CDR2 FYNNEI. CDR3 nucleotide sequence: TGTGCCAGCAGGGGGACAGGAATGAACACTGAAGCTTTCTTT. Amino acid sequence: CASRGTGMNTEAFF.

There are a few counts of this clone. CDR3 nucleotides: TGTGCCAGCAGGGGAGGCTCTGGAAACACCATATATTTT. As protein: CASRGGSGNTIYF. V gene TRBV6-1 combines with J gene TRBJ1-3; no reliable D call. Germline assignment: CDR1 MNHNS and CDR2 SASEGT. Trimming shortened V by 6 bases and J by 0 bases, and 6 bases separated the two germline ends. The CDR3 has 13 residues.

This clone was recorded only once. The V and J genes are TRBV28 and TRBJ1-4; 9 bases are shared with TRBD1. Trimming at V came to 7 bases and at J to 10 bases, leaving 10 bases not matched to a gene. CDR3 size: 14 residues. Germline CDR1 reads MDHEN; CDR2 reads SYDVKM. The CDR3 here is CASTSTGGVGKLFF. CDR3 coding DNA: TGTGCCAGCACCTCTACAGGGGGCGTGGGAAAACTGTTTTTT. Full variable domain (missing parts from reference TRBV28 and TRBJ1-4): DVKVTQSSRYLVKRTGEKVFLECVQDMDHENMFWYRQDPGLGLRLIYFSYDVKMKEKGDIPEGYSVSREKKERFSLILESASTNQTSMYLCASTSTGGVGKLFFGSGTQLSVL.

The chain carries TRBV18 and TRBJ1-1; TRBD1 might be the D (5 bases). The CDR3 consists of 15 residues. CDR1 KGHSH and CDR2 LQKENI come from the germline V gene. V was clipped by 3 bases and J by 1 base, with 12 bases between them. CDR3 sequence (DNA): TGTGCCAGCTCACCGGGGCGGAACTCGAACACTGAAGCTTTCTTT. Encoded protein: CASSPGRNSNTEAFF.

This chain joins TRBV27 and TRBJ2-7; unclear D gene. The CDR3 runs 13 residues. Trimming cost V 2 bases and J 0 bases, with 5 bases left between them. Germline CDR1 MNHEY, CDR2 SMNVEV (reference sequence). The DNA for the CDR3 is TGTGCCAGCAGTTTACACTACTCCTACGAGCAGTACTTC. It codes for CASSLHYSYEQYF.

The chain carries TRBV2 and TRBJ1-4; no firm D call. There are 13 residues in the CDR3. The V and J ends lost 5 bases and 7 bases respectively, with 11 bases between them. The germline gives CDR1 SNHLY, CDR2 FYNNEI. This CDR3 is CASSPWASEKLFF. The CDR3 coding sequence is TGTGCCAGCAGTCCGTGGGCGAGTGAAAAACTGTTTTTT.

In its sample, this clone was seen once. This sequence joins TRBV18 and TRBJ2-3; D is uncertain. The germline CDR1 and CDR2 sequences are KGHSH and LQKENI. Trimming left V 2 bases short and J 4 bases short, with 7 bases between. The CDR3 is 13 amino acids. The CDR3 sequence is CASSPGLADTQYF. CDR3 DNA sequence: TGTGCCAGCTCACCAGGGCTGGCAGATACGCAGTATTTT.

The rearrangement links TRBV10-3 to TRBJ1-5, with D unclear. CDR1 is ENHRY and CDR2 is SYGVKD in the germline V gene. This CDR3 has 16 amino acids. V gave up 0 bases and J gave up 0 bases, with 9 bases separating them. CDR3 coding DNA: TGTGCCATCAGTGAGTCGACCGCAGGTAGCAATCAGCCCCAGCATTTT. This codes for CAISESTAGSNQPQHF.

The gene calls are TRBV7-9 and TRBJ1-2; TRBD1 is a possible D gene (5 bases). Germline CDR1 is SEHNR and CDR2 is FQNEAQ (reference sequence). The germline V and J ends were trimmed by 2 bases and 3 bases, with 10 bases remaining between them. The CDR3 covers 14 residues. For the CDR3, the DNA is TGTGCCAGCAGCTTATTAGCGGGGGACTATGGCTACACCTTC. Translating gives CASSLLAGDYGYTF.

This clone was seen only a few times. This chain connects TRBV7-2 to TRBJ2-5, with TRBD1 identical over 7 bases. Trimming took 8 bases from V and 7 from J; bases not matched to a gene: 10. CDR1 is SGHTA and CDR2 is FQGNSA in the germline V gene. CDR3 length: 13 residues. The CDR3 spells CASVTGNGVTQYF. CDR3 DNA: TGTGCCAGCGTGACAGGGAACGGTGTGACCCAGTACTTC.

V is TRBV6-1 and J is TRBJ2-1, with a tentative D call TRBD2 (5 bases). Germline-derived CDR1 and CDR2 are MNHNS and SASEGT. This CDR3 has 15 amino acids. V gave up 5 bases and J gave up 0 bases, with 11 bases separating them. The CDR3 DNA sequence: TGTGCCAGCAGTTCGGACTTCAGCTCCTACAATGAGCAGTTCTTC. It yields the protein CASSSDFSSYNEQFF.

The CDR3 reads CSFLRGPGELFF. CDR3 nucleotides: TGCAGCTTCCTCAGGGGTCCCGGGGAGCTGTTTTTT. The V and J genes are TRBV29-1 and TRBJ2-2; a possible D gene is TRBD1 (6 bases). Trimming took off 8 bases at V and 6 bases at J, with 13 bases between the two ends. This CDR3 is built from 12 residues. CDR1 SQVTM and CDR2 ANQGSEA come from the germline V gene.